This TCR beta chain is from a study of T cell responses to AZD1222 COVID-19 vaccine. Study-wide results and limits: There were mostly white British donors and more females than males, and clonal diversity was possibly underestimated.

The ends were cut back, 1 base at V and 4 bases at J, with 10 bases in the middle. Germline-derived CDR1 and CDR2 are MNHEY and SMNVEV (reference sequence). CDR3 length equals 14 residues. The table came from immunoSEQ multiplex PCR; TCRdb's copy has only in-frame clones and leaves some out. The sample holds over 40,000 clones, 70% to 85% seen once. A remark on this clone: Its target is unknown.

This TCR was sampled from an adult in good health. Sample: peripheral blood, taken on day 0 of AZD1222 vaccination. V is TRBV27 and J is TRBJ1-2, with D maybe TRBD1 (6 bases). The CDR3 here is CASSLFGGGYGYTF. DNA for the CDR3: TGTGCCAGCAGTTTATTCGGGGGCGGCTATGGCTACACCTTC.